This TCR beta chain is drawn from a study of blood T cell repertoires in COVID-19. Clones were read by immunoSEQ multiplex PCR, and TCRdb kept only the in-frame ones, dropping some. The table lists a few hundred thousand clones, less than 85% of them singletons. V lost 3 bases, J lost 5 bases, and 11 bases stayed unmatched. The CDR3 contains 17 residues. Germline V gives CDR1 SGDLS, CDR2 YYNGEE. This TCR derives from a young woman with acute or convalescent COVID-19. The specimen sequenced was peripheral blood. V gene TRBV9 combines with J gene TRBJ2-1; 10 positions match TRBD1. This CDR3 is CASSALSGTGVNNEQFF. Here the CDR3 DNA reads TGTGCCAGCAGCGCCTTGTCAGGGACAGGGGTCAACAATGAGCAGTTCTTC.